Each of the 28 T cell receptor beta chains below was sequenced from the same sample in a study of blood T cell repertoires in COVID-19. The data were produced by immunoSEQ multiplex PCR, yet TCRdb's version contains in-frame clones alone and is incomplete. This table holds fewer than 300,000 clones, about 89% found once. Sequencing input: peripheral blood. The receptors stem from a man between 25 and 39 years old with acute or convalescent COVID-19.

The chain is built from TRBV6-1 and TRBJ1-2; D uncertain. The CDR3 is 15 amino acids. Trimming left V 2 bases short and J 1 base short, with 11 bases between. Per the germline V gene, CDR1 is MNHNS and CDR2 is SASEGT. Written as DNA, the CDR3 is TGTGCCAGCAGTGAATTTGTCCACTTTAACTATGGCTACACCTTC. Protein sequence: CASSEFVHFNYGYTF.

The genes are TRBV2 and TRBJ1-2; no clear D gene. Germline V gives CDR1 SNHLY, CDR2 FYNNEI. The CDR3 extends over 13 amino acids. The germline V and J ends were trimmed by 3 bases and 7 bases, with 12 bases remaining between them. CDR3 sequence: CASSEEVELGYTF. The CDR3 coding sequence is TGTGCCAGCAGTGAGGAGGTCGAGCTTGGCTACACCTTC.

The rearrangement joins TRBV19 to TRBJ1-4, with 10 bases lining up with TRBD1. The CDR3 length is 14 residues. Germline CDR1 LNHDA, CDR2 SQIVND (reference sequence). V gave up 10 bases and J gave up 8 bases; unmatched junction bases: 10. Written as DNA, the CDR3 is TGTGCCACGTTAGGGGACAGGGGTAGAGAAAAACTGTTTTTT. Protein product: CATLGDRGREKLFF.

The chain employs TRBV27 and TRBJ1-4; 11 bases agree with TRBD1. V shed 5 bases and J 6 bases; nucleotides not matched to a gene: 8. CDR3 length equals 16 residues. The germline V gene has CDR1 MNHEY and CDR2 SMNVEV (reference sequence). This CDR3 reads CASSPWTGGADEKLFF. The CDR3 DNA reads as TGTGCCAGCAGTCCATGGACAGGGGGCGCGGATGAAAAACTGTTTTTT.

The rearrangement links TRBV30 to TRBJ1-5; TRBD1 matches at 7 bases. This CDR3 has 14 amino acids. CDR1 and CDR2 (germline): GTSNPN, SVGIG (reference sequence). V was clipped by 2 bases and J by 4 bases; unmatched bases: 5. CDR3 DNA: TGTGCCTGGAGTCGGGACAGCCTTAATCAGCCCCAGCATTTT. It specifies CAWSRDSLNQPQHF.

J is TRBJ1-6 and V is TRBV30; D may be TRBD1 (6 bases). The V gene's germline CDR1 is GTSNPN and CDR2 SVGIG (reference sequence). Trimming left V 8 bases short and J 0 bases short, with 23 bases between. This CDR3 region has 18 residues. CDR3 amino acids: CAPKRPGARNSYNSPLHF. The CDR3, as DNA: TGTGCCCCTAAACGCCCAGGGGCCAGAAACTCCTATAATTCACCCCTCCACTTT.

The rearrangement links TRBV15 to TRBJ2-5, with D tentatively TRBD2 (6 bases). The CDR3 covers 15 residues. Per the germline V gene, CDR1 is LNHNV and CDR2 is YYDKDF (reference sequence). Between the trimmed V and J ends, which lost 1 base and 4 bases, there was a span of 13 bases. The CDR3 is CATSRAPGLLETQYF. The CDR3 region has the DNA TGTGCCACCAGCAGAGCCCCTGGACTACTAGAGACCCAGTACTTC.

V and J are TRBV2 and TRBJ2-5; D is unresolved. The germline gives CDR1 SNHLY, CDR2 FYNNEI. V shed 2 bases and J shed 4 bases, with 8 bases lying between them. The CDR3 covers 13 residues. This CDR3 reads CASSELTGETQYF. The CDR3 coding sequence is TGTGCCAGCAGTGAATTAACCGGAGAGACCCAGTACTTC.

This clone was recorded only once. This chain links TRBV3-1 (or the pseudogene TRBV3-2) with TRBJ2-5; 9 bases fit TRBD1. CDR3 length equals 14 residues. J gave up 1 base and V 4 bases, and 1 base lay outside the gene matches. Germline lookup yields CDR1 LGHDT and CDR2 YNNKEL (reference sequence). CDR3 bases: TGTGCCAGCAGCCTGGGACAGGGCCAAGAGACCCAGTACTTC. This codes for CASSLGQGQETQYF.

The V gene is TRBV11-2, the J gene TRBJ2-5; 8 bases map to TRBD2. CDR3 length: 18 residues. J lost 0 bases, V lost 5 bases, and 14 bases had no gene match. Germline CDR1 reads SGHAT; CDR2 reads FQNNGV. As DNA, the CDR3 is TGTGCCAGCAGCCGGACTAGCAACCCCCACCTGTACCAAGAGACCCAGTACTTC. Amino acids: CASSRTSNPHLYQETQYF.

The chain couples TRBV6-5 to TRBJ2-7; no clear D gene. CDR1 and CDR2 from the germline V gene are MNHEY and SVGAGI. Trimming stripped 7 bases from V and 1 base from J, with 8 bases between. This CDR3 has 12 amino acids. The CDR3 nucleotides are TGTGCCAGCACACATTATTCCTACGAGCAGTACTTC. As protein: CASTHYSYEQYF.

The chain joins TRBV25-1 to TRBJ1-2, with D unresolved. The CDR3 has 14 amino acids. Germline V gene data show CDR1 as MGHDK and CDR2 as SYGVNS. The V end was cut by 3 bases, the J end by 4 bases, with 12 bases between. This chain's CDR3 is CASSDRQASYGYTF. The DNA for the CDR3 is TGTGCCAGCAGTGATAGGCAGGCAAGCTATGGCTACACCTTC.

This clone was seen once. The junction departs from the called germline gene at one end, perhaps through a read error. The rearrangement links TRBV7-7 to TRBJ2-5; 7 bases line up with TRBD2. The germline CDR1 and CDR2 sequences are SSHAT and FNYEAQ (reference sequence). The CDR3 sequence is 15 residues long. The CDR3 nucleotides are TGTGCTAGCAGCTTAGCCGCGGGAGCGCAAGAGACCCAGTACTTC. It codes for CASSLAAGAQETQYF.

This clone was detected only once. CDR3 sequence reads: CASRQGALETQYF. CDR3 in DNA: TGTGCCAGCCGACAGGGGGCGCTGGAGACCCAGTACTTC. V and J are TRBV28 and TRBJ2-5; 10 bases align to TRBD1. J gave up 5 bases and V 8 bases, and 5 bases lay outside the gene matches. The CDR3 spans 13 residues. Germline V gene data show CDR1 as MDHEN and CDR2 as SYDVKM.

J is TRBJ2-3 and V is TRBV12-3 or TRBV12-4; no reliable D call. V lost 7 bases and J 2 bases, leaving 4 bases between the germline ends. CDR3 length equals 11 residues. The CDR3 sequence is CASMATDTQYF. CDR3 coding DNA: TGTGCCAGCATGGCCACAGATACGCAGTATTTT.

The chain has TRBV5-8 and TRBJ1-5; 7 bases map to TRBD1. V shed 3 bases, J shed 0 bases, and the junction held 6 bases outside the gene matches. The length of the CDR3 is 16 residues. Germline loops: CDR1 SGHTS, CDR2 YDEGEE. The CDR3 sequence: CASSSRGAYSNQPQHF. DNA of the CDR3: TGTGCCAGCAGCTCCAGGGGGGCTTATAGCAATCAGCCCCAGCATTTT.

This clone was observed once. This chain uses TRBV7-9 with TRBJ2-3, with 11 nucleotides matching TRBD2. The CDR3 runs 14 residues. V was pared by 6 bases and J by 1 base, with 0 bases of the junction left unmatched. Per the germline V gene, CDR1 is SEHNR and CDR2 is FQNEAQ (reference sequence). In nucleotides, the CDR3 is TGTGCCAGCAGGACTAGCGGGGGCACAGATACGCAGTATTTT. It yields the protein CASRTSGGTDTQYF.

The table lists this clone with a count of one. The V and J genes are TRBV6-4 and TRBJ1-2, with 7 bases identical to TRBD1. The CDR3 extends over 12 amino acids. With V trimmed by 5 bases and J by 6 bases, 3 bases remained unmatched. Germline CDR1 is MRHNA and CDR2 is SNTAGT. CDR3 in DNA: TGTGCCAGCAGTTACGACAGGGATGGCTACACCTTC. This sequence encodes CASSYDRDGYTF.

The V gene is TRBV11-1, the J gene TRBJ2-5; 9 bases fit TRBD1. The trim removed 6 bases at V and 3 bases at J, leaving 11 bases unmatched. The CDR3 extends over 16 amino acids. Germline lookup yields CDR1 SGHAT and CDR2 FQDESV (reference sequence). In DNA form, the CDR3 reads TGTGCCAGCAGTCAAGTCGTGGGACAGGGCAAAGAGACCCAGTACTTC. Protein: CASSQVVGQGKETQYF.

J is TRBJ2-2 and V is TRBV28, with D hard to call. The V end lost 3 bases, the J end lost 5 bases, and 10 bases lay between the germline ends. Per germline, CDR1 MDHEN and CDR2 SYDVKM. This CDR3 spans 14 amino acids. The CDR3 DNA sequence: TGTGCCAGCAGTTTGTACCGGAGAACCGGGGAGCTGTTTTTT. Its protein is CASSLYRRTGELFF.

The J gene is TRBJ2-1, the V gene TRBV28; D unresolved. This CDR3 is built from 14 residues. Germline loops: CDR1 MDHEN, CDR2 SYDVKM. Trimming left V 4 bases short and J 6 bases short, with 13 bases between. The CDR3 DNA reads as TGTGCCAGCAGTTATACCACGAGCTCCAATGAGCAGTTCTTC. It specifies CASSYTTSSNEQFF.

The chain carries TRBV30 and TRBJ1-6, with 8 bases fitting TRBD1. This CDR3 has 16 residues. The germline V gene encodes CDR1 GTSNPN and CDR2 SVGIG (reference sequence). The V gene end was trimmed by 1 base and the J gene end by 9 bases; junction bases not matched to a gene: 11. CDR3 coding DNA: TGTGCCTGGAGTGCGGGATGGACAGGGTACACTTCACCCCTCCACTTT. Its translation: CAWSAGWTGYTSPLHF.

The chain links TRBV9 to TRBJ2-2, with TRBD2 matching over 13 bases. The ends lost 3 bases at V and 4 bases at J; junction bases unmatched: 15. CDR3 length equals 20 residues. Germline CDR1 and CDR2: SGDLS and YYNGEE. Written as DNA, the CDR3 is TGTGCCAGCAGCGCGGAGGCGACTAGCGGGGGGTTCGGAGGCACCGGGGAGCTGTTTTTT. Protein product: CASSAEATSGGFGGTGELFF.

CDR3 DNA: TGTGCCAGCAGCCAAAGCCGGTTCTCTGGAAACACCATATATTTT. Amino acids: CASSQSRFSGNTIYF. The chain joins TRBV5-8 to TRBJ1-3; D not certain. Looked up from germline, CDR1 is SGHTS and CDR2 is YDEGEE. This CDR3 is built from 15 residues. V lost 4 bases to trimming and J lost 0 bases, with 11 bases between them.

V is TRBV10-3 and J is TRBJ2-1; 7 nucleotides agree with TRBD2. CDR3 size: 18 residues. Germline V lookup: CDR1 ENHRY, CDR2 SYGVKD. Trimming removed 0 bases from V and 0 bases from J; junction bases left unmatched: 8. The CDR3 DNA sequence: TGTGCCATCAGTGAGTCAGCCCGGCGCGGGAGCTCCTACAATGAGCAGTTCTTC. It is translated as CAISESARRGSSYNEQFF.

The chain combines TRBV2 with TRBJ2-7; maybe TRBD1 (6 bases). Germline lookup yields CDR1 SNHLY and CDR2 FYNNEI. The V end lost 5 bases, the J end lost 4 bases, and 21 bases lay between the germline ends. The CDR3 is 16 amino acids. CDR3 sequence: CASSFPLDRPDYEQYF. Here the CDR3 DNA reads TGTGCCAGCAGTTTTCCATTAGACAGGCCAGATTACGAGCAGTACTTC. The full variable domain, with the rest looked up from reference TRBV2 and TRBJ2-7, is EPEVTQTPSHQVTQMGQEVILRCVPISNHLYFYWYRQILGQKVEFLVSFYNNEISEKSEIFDDQFSVERPDGSNFTLKIRSTKLEDSAMYFCASSFPLDRPDYEQYFGPGTRLTVT.

The chain uses TRBV27 and TRBJ2-7; the match to TRBD1 covers 10 bases. CDR1 MNHEY and CDR2 SMNVEV come from the germline V gene (reference sequence). V lost 2 bases to trimming and J lost 4 bases; unmatched junction nucleotides: 5. This CDR3 comprises 15 residues. The CDR3 DNA reads TGTGCCAGCAGTTTAATCCGGGACAGGGGATACGAGCAGTACTTC. Translating gives CASSLIRDRGYEQYF.

This chain uses TRBV5-4 with TRBJ1-2; 7 bases are a match to TRBD1. The germline CDR1 and CDR2 sequences are SGHNT and YYREEE (reference sequence). Unmatched junction bases numbered 9, after V lost 4 bases and J lost 9 bases. The CDR3 extends over 13 amino acids. The CDR3 nucleotides read TGTGCCAGCAGCCAAGGACAGGAATCTCGCTACACCTTC. The encoded protein is CASSQGQESRYTF.